The TCR beta chain under discussion was sequenced for a study of CD8 T cells in ankylosing spondylitis. The study, taken as a whole, reports: As reported, disease-linked clones showed significant enrichment in matched ankylosing spondylitis synovial fluid. Blood of patients with ankylosing spondylitis appeared to be characterized by a TCR beta motif of about eight highly homologous variants.

To note about this clonotype: The antigen remains undetermined.

Via MiXCR, TCRdb re-called the 5' RACE reads, giving one row per CDR3 protein. The sample includes about 750,000 distinct CDR3 sequences, roughly 19% seen only once; the top ten take about 19%. The CDR3 is 16 residues long. Trimming cost V 0 bases and J 4 bases, with 16 bases left between them. Germline V gene lookup returns CDR1 SGDLS and CDR2 YYNGEE. The chain joins TRBV9 to TRBJ1-1; no clear D. The TCR sequence derives from a male donor with ankylosing spondylitis. Sample: blood, either unsorted or a sorted T cell fraction (not recorded which). The CDR3: CASSVDQVGVSTEAFF. The CDR3 DNA follows: TGTGCCAGCAGCGTAGACCAGGTCGGGGTGAGCACTGAAGCTTTCTTT. Using reference TRBV9 and TRBJ1-1 for the parts outside the CDR3, the full variable domain is DSGVTQTPKHLITATGQRVTLRCSPRSGDLSVYWYQQSLDQGLQFLIQYYNGEERAKGNILERFSAQQFPDLHSELNLSSLELGDSALYFCASSVDQVGVSTEAFFGQGTRLTVV.